This T cell receptor beta chain came from a study of shared clonotypes between healthy human individuals (dated by TCRdb to 2018 to 2021). Turning to the overall study: The cohort included a few men and a couple of women between 18 and 49 years of age. Per donor, three plates each were used for CD4 naive and CD4 memory, two for CD8 naive, and one for CD8 memory. To estimate repertoire size and how much clonotype sharing occurs between individuals, the study deeply sequenced the blood TCR repertoires of a handful of healthy adults. Libraries were prepared and TCR repertoires were sequenced by different laboratories using diverse techniques, in order to increase sequencing depth and limit assay-specific biases. Each donor's leukapheresis produced roughly between roughly 0.85 and 9.5 billion PBMCs. Study-wide findings and limitations: Naive subsets generally had larger estimated clonotype richness than memory subsets. Because the study included only a small number of donors, the genetic and exposure-history diversity represented was limited. When a few donors were compared, the shared fraction of clonotypes was roughly 5% for naive CD4, about 4% for naive CD8, 2% to 2.5% for memory CD4, and roughly 0.4% for memory CD8. Based on pairwise subsampling, the degree of clonotype sharing among donors was expected to be affected by sequencing depth. Even with the large sequencing depth, rarefaction of the sorted-subset datasets indicated that sequencing was incomplete. Compared with non-shared clonotypes, the clonotypes found in all four sorted-subset donors had higher generation probabilities. Sampling was restricted to blood, and TCR repertoires in tissue are likely to differ from TCR repertoires in blood.

A word on this clone: Its antigen has not been determined. Base-call qualities are not available, and no considerably larger clone is one nucleotide away.

CD8 naive samples consisted of CD45RO-negative cells that were positively selected for CCR7, yielding a CD45RA+CCR7+ population without TemRA cells. The donors were healthy, HIV-negative adults who had no recently reported acute infections or vaccinations. Only Caucasian adults living in Nashville, Tennessee, USA were represented among the donors. After blood collection by leukapheresis, PBMCs were isolated using Ficoll-Histopaque density gradient centrifugation and then cryopreserved in the vapor phase of liquid nitrogen. Purity and quantity of every magnetically sorted T cell population were checked by analytical flow cytometry. Each sorted fraction had its genomic DNA isolated and then quantified by UV absorbance on a Nanodrop 2000c. The CDR3 sequence holds 14 residues, the cysteine and phenylalanine included. Of all the DNA, just the CDR3 is kept, 42 bases in frame from base 1. V is shortened by 3 bases, J by 1 base, and the region joining them spans 11 bases. According to the germline V gene, CDR1 reads SGDLS and CDR2 reads YYNGEE.

Using the deep immunoSEQ assay, multiplex PCR amplified TCR CDR3 regions from genomic DNA. Extracted genomic DNA from each cell subset was spread evenly across all wells of several immunoSEQ 96-well plates, with each plate serving as a replicate. For sorted subsets, each replicate PCR was loaded with about 0.2 ug genomic DNA, equivalent to about 30,000 T cell genomes. Purified libraries were measured with a Qubit 3.0 fluorometer, size-checked on a Bioanalyzer 2100, and measured again with the KAPA Library Quantification kit. Every immunoSEQ 96-well plate was sequenced on a separate single-read 150-cycle Illumina NextSeq 550 flow cell. The authors processed their data as follows. Because only junctional sequences without quality scores were contained in the immunoSEQ output, filtering matching that applied to full-length reads could not be performed. To assign V/J genes and CDR3, sequences were annotated against IMGT germline references using PyIR, a Python wrapper for IgBLAST v1.9. Any read was removed if the V/J assignment was weak (E-value above 1e-6), the CDR3 was missing, or the read contained stop codons, out-of-frame junctions, or ambiguous translated residues. V3J clonotypes were defined by identical inferred V gene, J gene, and CDR3 amino acid sequence. The percentage overlap between two repertoires was calculated by dividing the number of shared unique clonotypes by the size of the smaller repertoire. Richness of each repertoire was evaluated using RTK rarefaction, the Chao1 estimator, and Recon v2.1 estimates of unobserved clonotypes. Generation probabilities for all TCRbeta clonotypes obtained by the gDNA method from a few donors were computed using OLGA. The clones in this table, taken by TCRdb from immuneACCESS, are in-frame only. Not every clone is retained; where verified, under half of the shortfall comes from an unresolved V gene, and the cause of the rest is unknown. The V and J calls and clone size come from that table; D and trimming were worked out from the DNA. The sample table records about 2.1 million clones; just over 90% of these occur just once. Around 1.7% of the sample belongs to the ten largest clones.

The TCR originated in a man between 18 and 29 years old in good health. Some clones in this sample may be carry-over from other donors' samples. The chain uses TRBV9 and TRBJ2-7; the D match is possibly TRBD1 or TRBD2, with 7 bases aligned in each. The sequenced material came from naive CD8+ T cells from PBMCs. Per the publication, the cell subset or site label means: CD45RA+CCR7+. Here is the DNA: TGTGCCAGCAGCGCGGGGGGACAGTCCTACGAGCAGTACTTC. Its amino acids are CASSAGGQSYEQYF.